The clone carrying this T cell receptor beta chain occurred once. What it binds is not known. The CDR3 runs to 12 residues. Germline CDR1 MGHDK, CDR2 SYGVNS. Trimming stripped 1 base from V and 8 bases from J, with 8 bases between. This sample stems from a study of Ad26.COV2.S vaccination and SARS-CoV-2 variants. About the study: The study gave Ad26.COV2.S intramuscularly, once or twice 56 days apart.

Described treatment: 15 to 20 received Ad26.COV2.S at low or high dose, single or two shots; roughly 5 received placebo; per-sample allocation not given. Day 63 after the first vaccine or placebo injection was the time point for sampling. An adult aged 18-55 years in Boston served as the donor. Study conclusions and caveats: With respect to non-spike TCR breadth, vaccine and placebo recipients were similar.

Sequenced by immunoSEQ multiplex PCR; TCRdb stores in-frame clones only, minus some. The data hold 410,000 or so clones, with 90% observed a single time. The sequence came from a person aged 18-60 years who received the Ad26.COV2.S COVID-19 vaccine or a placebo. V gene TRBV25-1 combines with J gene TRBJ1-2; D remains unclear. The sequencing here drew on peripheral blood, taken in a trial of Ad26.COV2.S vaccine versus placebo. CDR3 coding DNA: TGTGCCAGCAGTGAATTGGACCGGGGCTACACCTTC. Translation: CASSELDRGYTF.